This TCR beta chain came from a study of blood T cell repertoires in COVID-19. Study overall: Acute and convalescent COVID-19 samples came from the United States, Italy and Spain.

Living in about two dozen US areas, the participants were between roughly 18 and 89 years of age. Categorization into cohorts depended on clinical history that participants reported. The CDR3 sequence is 12 residues long. The germline CDR1 and CDR2 sequences are MNHEY and SVGAGI. Unmatched junction bases numbered 3, after V lost 6 bases and J lost 7 bases. Per the authors' pipeline: Amplifying reference gene primers gave estimates of nucleated cell counts. Measured with immunoSEQ multiplex PCR; TCRdb has only the in-frame clones, and not every one. V, J and clone size are taken as reported in that table, and D and trimming were inferred from the DNA itself. Altogether about 260,000 clones are present, around 89% being singletons, with the ten largest covering around 1.3%.

This sequence originates from a woman between 40 and 50 years old with acute COVID-19. This rearrangement joins TRBV6-5 to TRBJ1-2, with TRBD1 matching 9 bases. Sequencing input: PBMCs or T cells enriched from blood (not recorded which). CDR3 sequence (DNA): TGTGCCAGCAGGGGACAGGGTGGTGGCTACACCTTC. Its translation is CASRGQGGGYTF.